The rows below give T cell receptor beta chains drawn from one sample of a study of CD8 T cells in Susac syndrome. TCRdb passed the immunoSEQ multiplex PCR reads through MiXCR, listing each CDR3 protein once. The sample yields about 180,000 distinct CDR3 sequences, around 95% seen once. Sequencing was performed on CD8+ T cells from PBMCs. The receptors shown here come from a human donor with multiple sclerosis. Each CDR3 is given with its conserved first and last residue. A D gene is named only where the DNA matches it firmly. The listing skips clone size in some rows; elsewhere it reads once, few, many or a size class.

size: NA; J: TRBJ1-1; D: TRBD1; V: TRBV5-1; CDR3: CASSFAGGLEAFF; DNA: TGCGCCAGCAGCTTTGCAGGGGGCTTGGAAGCTTTCTTT
size: NA; J: TRBJ2-1; D: NA; V: TRBV29-1; CDR3: CSPWGDSEQFF; DNA: TGCAGCCCTTGGGGAGATTCTGAGCAGTTCTTC
size: NA; J: TRBJ2-5; D: TRBD1; V: TRBV15; CDR3: CATSDRDSFQETQYF; DNA: TGTGCCACCAGCGACCGGGACAGCTTCCAAGAGACCCAGTACTTC
size: NA; J: TRBJ1-1; D: NA; V: TRBV29-1; CDR3: CSAIPGAPAPTEAFF; DNA: TGCAGCGCAATCCCAGGGGCCCCCGCCCCCACTGAAGCTTTCTTT
size: NA; J: TRBJ2-7; D: TRBD1; V: TRBV6-1; CDR3: CASSQTGVVGYEQYF; DNA: TGTGCCAGCAGCCAGACAGGGGTGGTAGGTTACGAGCAGTACTTC
size: NA; J: TRBJ2-5; D: TRBD2; V: TRBV4-2; CDR3: CASSQVTIGTSGQETQYF; DNA: TGTGCCAGCAGCCAAGTTACAATCGGGACTAGCGGACAAGAGACCCAGTACTTC
size: NA; J: TRBJ2-2; D: NA; V: TRBV30; CDR3: CAWGGLSGELFF; DNA: TGTGCCTGGGGCGGGTTGTCCGGGGAGCTGTTTTTT
size: few; J: TRBJ1-5; D: NA; V: TRBV24-1; CDR3: CATSDLNQPQHF; DNA: TGTGCCACCAGTGATTTGAATCAGCCCCAGCATTTT
size: NA; J: TRBJ1-5; D: NA; V: TRBV27; CDR3: CASSLRMSGARPQHF; DNA: TGTGCCAGCAGTTTAAGGATGTCGGGGGCGAGGCCCCAGCATTTT
size: NA; J: TRBJ2-7; D: TRBD2; V: TRBV7-9; CDR3: CASSIVAGVYYEQYF; DNA: TGTGCCAGCAGCATCGTAGCGGGAGTTTACTACGAGCAGTACTTC
size: NA; J: TRBJ1-2; D: NA; V: TRBV20-1; CDR3: CSARDLETRGGYTF; DNA: TGCAGTGCTAGAGATCTGGAAACTCGGGGGGGCTACACCTTC
size: NA; J: TRBJ2-2; D: TRBD1; V: TRBV20-1; CDR3: CSARVRQGTNTGELFF; DNA: TGCAGTGCTAGAGTCCGACAGGGAACGAACACCGGGGAGCTGTTTTTT
size: NA; J: TRBJ2-2; D: TRBD2; V: TRBV4-1; CDR3: CASSRDPGLATGELFF; DNA: TGCGCCAGCAGCCGAGACCCGGGACTAGCCACCGGGGAGCTGTTTTTT
size: NA; J: TRBJ2-3; D: NA; V: TRBV24-1; CDR3: CATSDLQSRACDTQYF; DNA: TGTGCCACCAGTGATTTGCAGTCCAGGGCGTGTGATACGCAGTATTTT
size: NA; J: TRBJ1-1; D: NA; V: TRBV9; CDR3: CASSVTEMNTEAFF; DNA: TGTGCCAGCAGCGTAACAGAGATGAACACTGAAGCTTTCTTT
size: NA; J: TRBJ2-7; D: NA; V: TRBV12-3/TRBV12-4; CDR3: CASSSRGYPYEQYF; DNA: TGTGCCAGCAGTTCACGGGGGTACCCCTACGAGCAGTACTTC
size: NA; J: TRBJ2-1; D: NA; V: TRBV4-1; CDR3: CASSQVTGADEQFF; DNA: TGCGCCAGCAGCCAAGTTACGGGAGCCGATGAGCAGTTCTTC
size: NA; J: TRBJ2-1; D: NA; V: TRBV2; CDR3: CASTDWGLQNEQFF; DNA: TGTGCCAGCACCGATTGGGGACTTCAGAATGAGCAGTTCTTC
size: NA; J: TRBJ2-5; D: TRBD1; V: TRBV7-9; CDR3: CASSERTGGETQYF; DNA: TGTGCCAGCAGCGAAAGGACAGGAGGAGAGACCCAGTACTTC
size: once; J: TRBJ2-7; D: NA; V: TRBV15; CDR3: CATSRVGSTYEQYF; DNA: TGTGCCACCAGCAGAGTCGGGAGCACCTACGAGCAGTACTTC
size: NA; J: TRBJ1-2; D: TRBD1; V: TRBV30; CDR3: CAWSTRDRVHGYTF; DNA: TGTGCCTGGAGTACCCGGGACAGGGTCCATGGCTACACCTTC
size: once; J: TRBJ1-1; D: NA; V: TRBV6-5; CDR3: CASSPSGWGGTEAFF; DNA: TGTGCCAGCAGTCCGAGCGGGTGGGGGGGCACTGAAGCTTTCTTT
size: NA; J: TRBJ2-7; D: NA; V: TRBV2; CDR3: CASSRNPYEQYF; DNA: TGTGCCAGCAGCCGAAATCCCTACGAGCAGTACTTC
size: NA; J: TRBJ2-5; D: NA; V: TRBV9; CDR3: CASSLPRDRSEETQYF; DNA: TGTGCCAGCAGCCTCCCCCGGGACCGAAGTGAGGAGACCCAGTACTTC
size: NA; J: TRBJ2-7; D: NA; V: TRBV5-6; CDR3: CASSLGSGWSYEQYF; DNA: TGTGCCAGCAGCTTGGGCTCAGGGTGGTCCTACGAGCAGTACTTC
size: NA; J: TRBJ2-1; D: TRBD2; V: TRBV15; CDR3: CATSRDRLAGYNEQFF; DNA: TGTGCCACCAGCAGAGATCGGCTAGCGGGCTACAATGAGCAGTTCTTC
size: NA; J: TRBJ2-1; D: TRBD2; V: TRBV30; CDR3: CAWSELAGVGEQFF; DNA: TGTGCCTGGAGTGAGCTAGCGGGAGTCGGTGAGCAGTTCTTC
size: NA; J: TRBJ2-7; D: NA; V: TRBV7-9; CDR3: CASSHKLEFAYEQYF; DNA: TGTGCCAGCAGCCACAAACTAGAATTCGCCTACGAGCAGTACTTC
size: NA; J: TRBJ2-7; D: TRBD1; V: TRBV27; CDR3: CASRPTGWDYEQYF; DNA: TGTGCCAGCAGACCGACAGGGTGGGACTACGAGCAGTACTTC
size: NA; J: TRBJ2-7; D: NA; V: TRBV30; CDR3: CAWSVATPWEQYF; DNA: TGTGCCTGGAGTGTGGCTACCCCCTGGGAGCAGTACTTC
size: NA; J: TRBJ2-1; D: TRBD2; V: TRBV20-1; CDR3: CSASSGGAYNEQFF; DNA: TGCAGTGCTAGTAGCGGGGGGGCGTACAATGAGCAGTTCTTC
size: NA; J: TRBJ2-3; D: TRBD1; V: TRBV29-1; CDR3: CSASRDRGLDTQYF; DNA: TGCAGCGCTTCCCGGGACAGGGGTTTAGATACGCAGTATTTT
size: NA; J: TRBJ2-5; D: NA; V: TRBV28; CDR3: CASSPGQGGAETQYF; DNA: TGTGCCAGCAGTCCCGGACAAGGAGGGGCAGAGACCCAGTACTTC
size: NA; J: TRBJ2-5; D: TRBD1; V: TRBV4-1; CDR3: CASSRLIPGQGVFSETQYF; DNA: TGCGCCAGCAGCCGCCTAATCCCTGGACAGGGGGTGTTTTCGGAGACCCAGTACTTC
size: NA; J: TRBJ1-3; D: NA; V: TRBV28; CDR3: CASSLARVGNTIYF; DNA: TGTGCCAGCAGTTTAGCCAGGGTCGGAAACACCATATATTTT
size: NA; J: TRBJ2-7; D: NA; V: TRBV29-1; CDR3: CSVKGTSFYEQYF; DNA: TGCAGCGTTAAAGGGACAAGTTTCTACGAGCAGTACTTC
size: NA; J: TRBJ2-7; D: TRBD2; V: TRBV7-9; CDR3: CASRAGTSPLEQYF; DNA: TGTGCCAGCAGAGCCGGGACTAGCCCTCTCGAGCAGTACTTC
size: NA; J: TRBJ2-2; D: NA; V: TRBV23-1; CDR3: CASSQSGATNTGELFF; DNA: TGCGCCAGCAGTCAATCTGGGGCAACGAACACCGGGGAGCTGTTTTTT
size: NA; J: TRBJ2-7; D: NA; V: TRBV28; CDR3: CASSFGGLSYEQYF; DNA: TGTGCCAGCAGTTTTGGGGGCCTCTCCTACGAGCAGTACTTC
size: NA; J: TRBJ2-3; D: NA; V: TRBV12-3/TRBV12-4; CDR3: CASMGRLIDTQYF; DNA: TGTGCCAGCATGGGTCGACTGATAGATACGCAGTATTTT
size: NA; J: TRBJ2-1; D: TRBD2; V: TRBV2; CDR3: CASSEGTSEYNEQFF; DNA: TGTGCCAGCAGTGAAGGGACTAGCGAGTACAATGAGCAGTTCTTC
size: NA; J: TRBJ1-3; D: NA; V: TRBV15; CDR3: CATTGSGNTIYF; DNA: TGTGCCACCACCGGCTCTGGAAACACCATATATTTT
size: NA; J: TRBJ2-1; D: TRBD2; V: TRBV3-1; CDR3: CASSHSGRVSNEQFF; DNA: TGTGCCAGCAGCCATAGCGGGAGGGTCAGCAATGAGCAGTTCTTC
size: NA; J: TRBJ2-7; D: TRBD1; V: TRBV7-9; CDR3: CASSSGTAPLEQYF; DNA: TGTGCCAGCAGCTCCGGGACAGCGCCTCTCGAGCAGTACTTC
size: NA; J: TRBJ2-1; D: TRBD1; V: TRBV3-1; CDR3: CASSQEWTGGNEQFF; DNA: TGTGCCAGCAGCCAAGAGTGGACAGGGGGTAATGAGCAGTTCTTC
size: NA; J: TRBJ1-3; D: NA; V: TRBV29-1; CDR3: CSVDPGSGNTIYF; DNA: TGCAGCGTTGATCCGGGGTCTGGAAACACCATATATTTT
size: NA; J: TRBJ1-1; D: TRBD1; V: TRBV28; CDR3: CASSFVLTGTATEAFF; DNA: TGTGCCAGCAGTTTTGTGTTGACCGGGACAGCCACTGAAGCTTTCTTT
size: NA; J: TRBJ1-1; D: TRBD1; V: TRBV20-1; CDR3: CSARPGQLNTEAFF; DNA: TGCAGTGCTAGGCCGGGACAGTTGAACACTGAAGCTTTCTTT
size: NA; J: TRBJ2-3; D: NA; V: TRBV13; CDR3: CASSLRLAGTTDTQYF; DNA: TGTGCCAGCAGCTTACGGCTAGCAGGGACCACAGATACGCAGTATTTT
size: NA; J: TRBJ2-1; D: NA; V: TRBV12-3/TRBV12-4; CDR3: CASSWGNEQFF; DNA: TGTGCCAGCAGTTGGGGTAATGAGCAGTTCTTC
size: NA; J: TRBJ1-4; D: TRBD1; V: TRBV15; CDR3: CATSRDRDSYEKLFF; DNA: TGTGCCACCAGCAGAGATCGGGACAGCTATGAAAAACTGTTTTTT
size: NA; J: TRBJ2-7; D: NA; V: TRBV29-1; CDR3: CSVVGGHSSYEQYF; DNA: TGCAGCGTTGTTGGGGGACATAGCTCCTACGAGCAGTACTTC
size: NA; J: TRBJ2-7; D: NA; V: TRBV12-3/TRBV12-4; CDR3: CASSLADQGSYEQYF; DNA: TGTGCCAGCAGTTTAGCGGATCAGGGCTCCTACGAGCAGTACTTC
size: NA; J: TRBJ2-1; D: TRBD2; V: TRBV12-3/TRBV12-4; CDR3: CASSPPRGRVDEQFF; DNA: TGTGCCAGCAGTCCCCCCCGCGGGAGGGTCGATGAGCAGTTCTTC
size: once; J: TRBJ2-7; D: TRBD1; V: TRBV9; CDR3: CASSPTGGSNEQYF; DNA: TGTGCCAGCAGCCCCACAGGGGGTAGTAACGAGCAGTACTTC
size: NA; J: TRBJ1-2; D: NA; V: TRBV15; CDR3: CATSSARGANYGYTF; DNA: TGTGCCACCAGCTCCGCGCGTGGGGCTAACTATGGCTACACCTTC
size: NA; J: TRBJ2-1; D: NA; V: TRBV27; CDR3: CASSPHRYPYNEQFF; DNA: TGTGCCAGCAGCCCTCACAGGTACCCCTACAATGAGCAGTTCTTC
size: once; J: TRBJ2-1; D: TRBD1; V: TRBV28; CDR3: CASSENSQGEQFF; DNA: TGTGCCAGCAGTGAAAACTCACAGGGGGAGCAGTTCTTC
size: NA; J: TRBJ2-3; D: TRBD1; V: TRBV20-1; CDR3: CSASSRTGPSTDTQYF; DNA: TGCAGTGCTAGTTCTCGGACAGGTCCTAGCACAGATACGCAGTATTTT
size: NA; J: TRBJ2-3; D: TRBD2; V: TRBV2; CDR3: CASSVRLSGDTQYF; DNA: TGTGCCAGCAGTGTCCGTCTTAGCGGGGATACGCAGTATTTT